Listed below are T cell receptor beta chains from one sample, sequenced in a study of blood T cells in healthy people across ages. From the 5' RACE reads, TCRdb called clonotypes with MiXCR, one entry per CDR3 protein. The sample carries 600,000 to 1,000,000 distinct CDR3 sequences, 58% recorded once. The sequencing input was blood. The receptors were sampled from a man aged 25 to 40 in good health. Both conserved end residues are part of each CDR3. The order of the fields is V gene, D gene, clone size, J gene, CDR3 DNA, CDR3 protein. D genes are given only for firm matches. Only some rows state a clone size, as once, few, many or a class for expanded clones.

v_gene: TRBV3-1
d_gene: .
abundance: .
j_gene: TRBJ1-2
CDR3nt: TGTGCCAGCAGCCCGTACTCATCGGCCGGGGCCAACTATGGCTACACCTTC
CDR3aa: CASSPYSSAGANYGYTF

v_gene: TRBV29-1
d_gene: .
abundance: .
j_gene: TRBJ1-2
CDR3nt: TGCAGCGTTGACATAGGACAGTCTTCTGGCTACACCTTC
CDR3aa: CSVDIGQSSGYTF

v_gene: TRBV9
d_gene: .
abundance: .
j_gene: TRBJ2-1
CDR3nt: TGTGCCAGCAGCGTAGGTCCCCCGGGAGTGCGATCCTACAATGAGCAGTTCTTC
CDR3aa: CASSVGPPGVRSYNEQFF

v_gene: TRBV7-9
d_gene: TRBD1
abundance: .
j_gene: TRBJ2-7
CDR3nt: TGTGCCAGCAGCCCTACAGTGGGACAGGGGGTCGCCGACGAGCAGTACTTC
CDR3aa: CASSPTVGQGVADEQYF

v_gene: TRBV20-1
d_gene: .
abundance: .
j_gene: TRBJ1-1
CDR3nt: TGCAGTGCTAGTAGTTTAGTGAAGAGCACTGAAGCTTTCTTT
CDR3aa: CSASSLVKSTEAFF

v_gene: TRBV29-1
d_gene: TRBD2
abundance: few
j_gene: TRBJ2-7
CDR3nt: TGCAGCGTCGGGAGCGGGAGGGCCGGGTACGAGCAGTACTTC
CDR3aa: CSVGSGRAGYEQYF

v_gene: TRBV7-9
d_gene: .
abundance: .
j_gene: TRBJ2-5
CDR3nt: TGTGCCAGCAGCTTTCGAAGGAGACTTCAAGAGACCCAGTACTTC
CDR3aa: CASSFRRRLQETQYF

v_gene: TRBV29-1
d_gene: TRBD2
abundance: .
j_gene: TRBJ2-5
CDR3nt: TGCAGCGTTGCCCGGGAGGGCCTCGAGACCCAGTACTTC
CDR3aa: CSVAREGLETQYF

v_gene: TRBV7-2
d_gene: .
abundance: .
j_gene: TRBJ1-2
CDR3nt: TGTGCCAGCAGCTTAAACGACGGAGGATATGGCTACACCTTC
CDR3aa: CASSLNDGGYGYTF

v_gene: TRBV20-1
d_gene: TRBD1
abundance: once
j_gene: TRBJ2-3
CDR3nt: TGCAGTGCTAGAGGACAGGGGGCTCCCACAGATACGCAGTATTTT
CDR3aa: CSARGQGAPTDTQYF

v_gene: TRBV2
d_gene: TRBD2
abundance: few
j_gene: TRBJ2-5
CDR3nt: TGTGCCAGCAGTGAAGGGGCGGGGGGAGGGGAAGAGACCCAGTACTTC
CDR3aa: CASSEGAGGGEETQYF

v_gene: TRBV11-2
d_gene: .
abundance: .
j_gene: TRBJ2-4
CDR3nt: TGTGCCAGCAGCCCATCGGTCGCGGCTATTGCCAAAAACATTCAGTACTTC
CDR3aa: CASSPSVAAIAKNIQYF

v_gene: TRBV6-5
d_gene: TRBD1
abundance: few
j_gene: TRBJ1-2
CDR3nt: TGTGCCAGCAGACAGGGGAGGAACTATGGCTACACCTTC
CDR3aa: CASRQGRNYGYTF

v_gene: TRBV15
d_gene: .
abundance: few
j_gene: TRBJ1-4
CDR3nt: TGTGCCACCAGCAGAGATGGGAAACCTAATGAAAAACTGTTTTTT
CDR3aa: CATSRDGKPNEKLFF

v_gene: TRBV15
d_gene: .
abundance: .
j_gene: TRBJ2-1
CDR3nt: TGTGCCACCGGGTCTAAAGAATACAATGAGCAGTTCTTC
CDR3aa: CATGSKEYNEQFF

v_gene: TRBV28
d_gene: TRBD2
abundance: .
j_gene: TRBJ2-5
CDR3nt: TGTGCCAGCAGTTTATGGGGGACTATAGAACAAGAGACCCAGTACTTC
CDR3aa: CASSLWGTIEQETQYF

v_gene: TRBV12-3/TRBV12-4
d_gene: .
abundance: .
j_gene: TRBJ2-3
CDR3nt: TGTGCCAGCAGTTTAAGAGCAAGGGCAGATACGCAGTATTTT
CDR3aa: CASSLRARADTQYF